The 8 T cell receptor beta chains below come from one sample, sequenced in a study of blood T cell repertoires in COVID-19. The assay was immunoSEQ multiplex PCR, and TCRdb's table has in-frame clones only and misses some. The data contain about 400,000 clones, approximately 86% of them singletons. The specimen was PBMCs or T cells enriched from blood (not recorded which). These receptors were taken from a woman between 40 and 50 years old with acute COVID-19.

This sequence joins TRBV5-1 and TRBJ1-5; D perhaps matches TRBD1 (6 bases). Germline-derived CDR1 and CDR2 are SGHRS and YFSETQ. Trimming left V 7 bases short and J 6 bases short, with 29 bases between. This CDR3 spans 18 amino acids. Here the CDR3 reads CASRVGPETGRGGQPQHF. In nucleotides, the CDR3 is TGCGCCAGCCGGGTGGGGCCGGAGACAGGTCGAGGTGGTCAGCCCCAGCATTTT.

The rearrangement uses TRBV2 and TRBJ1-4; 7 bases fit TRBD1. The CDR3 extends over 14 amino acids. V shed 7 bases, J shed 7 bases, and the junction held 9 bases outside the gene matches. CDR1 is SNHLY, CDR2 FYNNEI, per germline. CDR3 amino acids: CASTNPGDSEKLFF. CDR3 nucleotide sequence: TGTGCCAGCACCAACCCGGGGGACAGTGAAAAACTGTTTTTT.

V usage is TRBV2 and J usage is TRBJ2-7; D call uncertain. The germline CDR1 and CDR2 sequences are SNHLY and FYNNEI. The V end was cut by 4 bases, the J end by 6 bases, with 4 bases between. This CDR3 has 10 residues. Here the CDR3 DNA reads TGTGCCAGCAGTGCTTTCGAGCAGTACTTC. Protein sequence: CASSAFEQYF.

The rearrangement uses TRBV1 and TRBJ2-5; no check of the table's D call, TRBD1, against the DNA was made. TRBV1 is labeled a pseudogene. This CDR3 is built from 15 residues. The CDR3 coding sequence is TGCACCAGCAGCCAGGACAGATGGGACCAAGAGACCCAGTACTTC. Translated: CTSSQDRWDQETQYF.

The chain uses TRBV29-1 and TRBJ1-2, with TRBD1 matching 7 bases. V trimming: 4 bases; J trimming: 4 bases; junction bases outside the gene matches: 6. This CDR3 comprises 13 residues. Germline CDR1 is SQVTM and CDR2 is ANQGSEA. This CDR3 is CSVGSPGGYGYTF. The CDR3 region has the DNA TGCAGCGTTGGGAGTCCAGGGGGCTATGGCTACACCTTC.

CDR3 nucleotides: TGTGCCAGCAGCAAAGCAGGGAGGGGAAACACCATATATTTT. It translates to CASSKAGRGNTIYF. The V gene is TRBV21-1, the J gene TRBJ1-3. TRBV21-1 counts as a pseudogene. The CDR3 is made up of 14 amino acids.

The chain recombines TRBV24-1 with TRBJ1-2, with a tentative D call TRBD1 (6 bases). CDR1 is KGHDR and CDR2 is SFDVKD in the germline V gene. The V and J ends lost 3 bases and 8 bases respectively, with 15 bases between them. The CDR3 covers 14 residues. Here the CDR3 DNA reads TGTGCCACCAGTGATCGGACAGAACCCTGGGGCTACACCTTC. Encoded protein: CATSDRTEPWGYTF.

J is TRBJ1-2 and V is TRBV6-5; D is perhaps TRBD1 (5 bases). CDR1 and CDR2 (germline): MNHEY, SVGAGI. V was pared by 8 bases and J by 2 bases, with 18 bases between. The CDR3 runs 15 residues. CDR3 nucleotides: TGTGCCAGCCGACCACCCCGGGGGGGGAACTATGGCTACACCTTC. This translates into CASRPPRGGNYGYTF.